Listed below are T cell receptor beta chains from one sample, sequenced in a study of long-term antiretroviral therapy in people with HIV. Produced via immunoSEQ multiplex PCR; TCRdb's table is partial and in-frame only. The sample records 25,000 to 35,000 clones, about 90% being singletons. Material: unsorted PBMCs, obtained 1.8 years after starting antiretroviral therapy. All receptors derive from a woman aged 18-35 years with HIV. Each CDR3 is given with its conserved first and last residue. The D gene is left open where the match is weak. Only part of the rows carry a size: once, few, many, or a class if the clone is expanded.

V gene	clone size	D gene	J gene	CDR3 DNA	CDR3 protein
TRBV2	-	-	TRBJ1-1	TGTGCCAGCAGTCCACAAGACCGGGTCAGGGCTGAAGCTTTCTTT	CASSPQDRVRAEAFF
TRBV11-1	-	TRBD2	TRBJ2-2	TGTGCCAGCAGCTTAGGGACTAGCGGGAGCGGCGGGGAGCTGTTTTTT	CASSLGTSGSGGELFF
TRBV4-3	-	-	TRBJ2-7	TGCGCCAGCAGCCAGGGCTCAGGGGTCCACGAGCAGTACTTC	CASSQGSGVHEQYF
TRBV5-5	-	-	TRBJ1-3	TGTGCCAGCAGCTTGAGGGCCCACTCTGGAAACACCATATATTTT	CASSLRAHSGNTIYF
TRBV10-3	-	-	TRBJ2-7	TGTGCCATCAGCGACCAGCCCCCAAATACCTACGAGCAGTACTTC	CAISDQPPNTYEQYF
TRBV28	-	TRBD1	TRBJ2-3	TGTGCCAGCTGCTTTGATCCGGGACAGACCTCAGATACGCAGTATTTT	CASCFDPGQTSDTQYF
TRBV5-6	-	-	TRBJ1-1	TGTGCCAGCAGCTGGGGACCGAGAAACACTGAAGCTTTCTTT	CASSWGPRNTEAFF
TRBV6-5	-	TRBD1	TRBJ2-1	TGTGCCAGCAGTTACTCAGGGACAGGGGGGCATGAGCAGTTCTTC	CASSYSGTGGHEQFF
TRBV27	once	-	TRBJ2-6	TGTGCCAGCAGTTTAGTCGGGGCTGGGGCCAACGTCCTGACTTTC	CASSLVGAGANVLTF
TRBV28	-	TRBD2	TRBJ2-5	TGTGCCAGCAGTCCCCTAGCGGGGACCCTCCAAGAGACCCAGTACTTC	CASSPLAGTLQETQYF
TRBV5-1	-	-	TRBJ1-2	TGCGCCAGCAGCTTGTTCGCGCAGACAGCCAACTATGGCTACACCTTC	CASSLFAQTANYGYTF
TRBV6-4	-	TRBD2	TRBJ2-1	TGTGCCAGCAGTGCCTCTTTTAAGCTAGCGGACAATGAGCAGTTCTTC	CASSASFKLADNEQFF
TRBV2	-	TRBD2	TRBJ2-2	TGTGCCAGCAGTGGGCTAGCGGGATACGGCGGGGAGCTGTTTTTT	CASSGLAGYGGELFF
TRBV11-2	-	-	TRBJ2-7	TGTGCCAGCAGCTTAGTAGGTATAGGACTCGAGCAGTACTTC	CASSLVGIGLEQYF
TRBV9	-	-	TRBJ2-3	TGTGCCAGCAGCCCTGGGGCCGCTTTGAGCACAGATACGCAGTATTTT	CASSPGAALSTDTQYF
TRBV2	-	-	TRBJ1-1	TGTGCCAGCAGTGGTCGCTTGGCTTTCTTT	CASSGRLAFF
TRBV5-1	-	TRBD1	TRBJ1-2	TGCGCCAGCAGCTTAGGACAGGGAATAGGCTACACCTTC	CASSLGQGIGYTF
TRBV9	-	-	TRBJ1-5	TGTGCCAGCAGCCAGACAAATTCCCACCAGCCCCAGCATTTT	CASSQTNSHQPQHF
TRBV19	-	-	TRBJ1-5	TGTGCCAGTAGTTCGCGACAGAAAAATCAGCCCCAGCATTTT	CASSSRQKNQPQHF
TRBV5-1	once	-	TRBJ1-2	TGCGCCAGCAGCCCTATGGGGGGCAACTATGGCTACACCTTC	CASSPMGGNYGYTF
TRBV4-2	-	-	TRBJ1-5	TGTGCCAGCAGCCAAGATCTCCGGGATCGCAATCAGCCCCAGCATTTT	CASSQDLRDRNQPQHF
TRBV27	-	TRBD1	TRBJ2-2	TGTGCCAGCGTACCCAGGGGGCGAACCGGGGAGCTGTTTTTT	CASVPRGRTGELFF
TRBV19	-	-	TRBJ2-3	TGTGCCAGTAGTACCCAGAGTGCCGATACGCAGTATTTT	CASSTQSADTQYF
TRBV7-9	-	TRBD2	TRBJ2-3	TGTGCCAGCAGCGAAGGGACTAGCAAGACAGATACGCAGTATTTT	CASSEGTSKTDTQYF
TRBV9	-	-	TRBJ2-7	TGTGCCAGCAGCCTCCTAGTGGCAGCGAGCTCCTACGAGCAGTACTTC	CASSLLVAASSYEQYF
TRBV6-1	-	TRBD2	TRBJ2-2	TGTGCCAGCAGTGAAGCTAGCGGGAGCACCGGGGAGCTGTTTTTT	CASSEASGSTGELFF
TRBV9	-	TRBD2	TRBJ2-1	TGTGCCAGCAGCCCCAGACTAGCGGGGACCTACAATGAGCAGTTCTTC	CASSPRLAGTYNEQFF
TRBV7-2	-	-	TRBJ2-7	TGTGCCAGCAGCTTAGGGAGCCGGAGCCCCTACGAGCAGTACTTC	CASSLGSRSPYEQYF
TRBV6-4	-	-	TRBJ1-2	TGTGCCAGCAGTCCTAGCCGAACCCTACATCCGCATGGCTACACCTTC	CASSPSRTLHPHGYTF
TRBV7-8	-	TRBD1	TRBJ1-2	TGTGCCAGCAGCTTAGACAGGGGGCATAACTATGGCTACACCTTC	CASSLDRGHNYGYTF
TRBV7-6	-	-	TRBJ2-1	TGTGCCAGCAGCTTAATCCTAGCGCCTTACAATGAGCAGTTCTTC	CASSLILAPYNEQFF
TRBV7-3	-	TRBD2	TRBJ2-1	TGTGCCAGCAGTTGGACTAGCGGGAGTGGGTATGAGCAGTTCTTC	CASSWTSGSGYEQFF
TRBV5-4	-	-	TRBJ2-1	TGTGCCAGCAGCTTTGATGGGGGCAAATCCGGTGAGCAGTTCTTC	CASSFDGGKSGEQFF
TRBV7-9	once	-	TRBJ1-4	TGTGCCAGCAGCTTGGGACGGGGTAATGAAAAACTGTTTTTT	CASSLGRGNEKLFF
TRBV7-2	-	TRBD2	TRBJ2-7	TGTGCCAGCAGCTTATCCGCGGGAGGGCCCGGCGAGCAGTACTTC	CASSLSAGGPGEQYF
TRBV10-3	-	-	TRBJ2-3	TGTGCCATCTCCATATCCGGGGCGACTGATACGCAGTATTTT	CAISISGATDTQYF
TRBV7-9	-	-	TRBJ1-1	TGTGCCAGCAGCGCCCCCGGCAGGATGAACACTGAAGCTTTCTTT	CASSAPGRMNTEAFF
TRBV9	-	-	TRBJ1-1	TGTGCCAGCAGCGTAGGGGGTAAGTCTGGTGAAGCTTTCTTT	CASSVGGKSGEAFF
TRBV18	-	-	TRBJ2-4	TGTGCCAGCTCACCACCGAATCCGCTCCCAAGGGTGGACATTCAGTACTTC	CASSPPNPLPRVDIQYF
TRBV5-1	-	TRBD1	TRBJ2-7	TGCGCCAGCAGCCCCGACAGGGGGCCCCCCTACGAGCAGTACTTC	CASSPDRGPPYEQYF
TRBV7-2	-	TRBD1	TRBJ1-5	TGTGCCAGCAGCGCCGACAGGGGAGGTGGTCAGCCCCAGCATTTT	CASSADRGGGQPQHF
TRBV15	-	TRBD1	TRBJ2-7	TGTGCCACCAGCAGAGATCCAGGGGGCGGCTACGAGCAGTACTTC	CATSRDPGGGYEQYF
TRBV5-8	-	-	TRBJ2-7	TGTGCCAGCAGCTTGGTTCGCAACGAGCAGTACTTC	CASSLVRNEQYF
TRBV28	once	-	TRBJ1-5	TGTGCCAGCAGTTCTGGGGCCTTCTCACCCAATCAGCCCCAGCATTTT	CASSSGAFSPNQPQHF
TRBV7-3	once	-	TRBJ2-5	TGTGCCAGCAGCTTAAATGAGGGCCAAGAGACCCAGTACTTC	CASSLNEGQETQYF
TRBV6-6	once	TRBD2	TRBJ2-1	TGTGCCAGCAGTTTTAGCGGGAGCTCCTACAATGAGCAGTTCTTC	CASSFSGSSYNEQFF
TRBV2	-	TRBD2	TRBJ2-1	TGTGCCAGCTTCCTGGGGGGGTCTGACAATGAGCAGTTCTTC	CASFLGGSDNEQFF
TRBV5-1	-	-	TRBJ2-1	TGCGCCAGCAGCTGGACGGGCAATGAGCAGTTCTTC	CASSWTGNEQFF
TRBV4-2	-	TRBD1	TRBJ2-7	TGTGCCAGCAGCCAGGGGCCCGGAGGACAGGTAAACGAGCAGTACTTC	CASSQGPGGQVNEQYF
TRBV4-3	-	TRBD2	TRBJ2-7	TGCGCCAGCAGCGTAGCGGGAGGGTCCTACGAGCAGTACTTC	CASSVAGGSYEQYF
TRBV18	once	-	TRBJ1-4	TGTGCCAGCTCACCTGGAGAAACACGAAATGAAAAACTGTTTTTT	CASSPGETRNEKLFF
TRBV7-2	once	-	TRBJ1-1	TGTGCCAGCAGCGGAGGGGCAACTGAAGCTTTCTTT	CASSGGATEAFF
TRBV9	-	TRBD1	TRBJ1-2	TGTGCCAGCAGCGTAGCAAGGGGGAGTGGGACAGGGAACTATGGCTACACCTTC	CASSVARGSGTGNYGYTF
TRBV28	-	-	TRBJ1-5	TGTGCCAGCAGTTTCTTGGTAGGACAGCCCCAGCATTTT	CASSFLVGQPQHF
TRBV12-1	-	-	TRBJ2-7	TGTGCCAGCAGCCCCCGGCAAGGGGGGGGTTACGAGCAGTACTTC	CASSPRQGGGYEQYF
TRBV4-1	-	-	TRBJ1-1	TGCGCCAGCAGCCACCCAGTGGGGTCGAACACTGAAGCTTTCTTT	CASSHPVGSNTEAFF
TRBV29-1	-	TRBD1	TRBJ2-7	TGCAGCGTTGAAGATGCGGACAGGGGTCAATACGAGCAGTACTTC	CSVEDADRGQYEQYF
TRBV28	-	-	TRBJ1-4	TGTGCCACCGATGCGACTAATGAAAAACTGTTTTTT	CATDATNEKLFF
TRBV5-6	-	TRBD2	TRBJ2-7	TGTGCCAGCAGCTTGCCGGGGGGCGAGCAGTACTTC	CASSLPGGEQYF